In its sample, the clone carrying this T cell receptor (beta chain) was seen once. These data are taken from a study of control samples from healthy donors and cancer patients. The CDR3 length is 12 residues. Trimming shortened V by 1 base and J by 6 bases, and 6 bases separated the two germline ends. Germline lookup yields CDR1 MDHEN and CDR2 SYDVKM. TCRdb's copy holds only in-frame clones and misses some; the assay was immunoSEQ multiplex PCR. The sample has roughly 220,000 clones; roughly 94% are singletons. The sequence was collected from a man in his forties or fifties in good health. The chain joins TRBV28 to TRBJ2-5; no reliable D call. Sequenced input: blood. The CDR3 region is CASSLFGQTQYF. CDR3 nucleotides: TGTGCCAGCAGTTTATTCGGGCAGACCCAGTACTTC. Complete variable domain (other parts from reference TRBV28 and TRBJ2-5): DVKVTQSSRYLVKRTGEKVFLECVQDMDHENMFWYRQDPGLGLRLIYFSYDVKMKEKGDIPEGYSVSREKKERFSLILESASTNQTSMYLCASSLFGQTQYFGPGTRLLVL.